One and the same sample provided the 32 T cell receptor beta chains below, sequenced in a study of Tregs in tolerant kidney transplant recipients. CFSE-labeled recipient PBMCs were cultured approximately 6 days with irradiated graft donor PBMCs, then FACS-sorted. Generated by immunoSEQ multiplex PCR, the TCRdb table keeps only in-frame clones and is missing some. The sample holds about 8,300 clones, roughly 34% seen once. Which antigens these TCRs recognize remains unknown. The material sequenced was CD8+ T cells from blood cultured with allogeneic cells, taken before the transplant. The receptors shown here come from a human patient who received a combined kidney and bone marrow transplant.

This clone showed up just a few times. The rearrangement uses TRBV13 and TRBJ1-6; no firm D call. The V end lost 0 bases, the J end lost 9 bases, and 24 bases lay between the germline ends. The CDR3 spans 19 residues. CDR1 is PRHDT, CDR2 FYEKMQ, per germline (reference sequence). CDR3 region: CASSLGPVGSIGMGSPLHF. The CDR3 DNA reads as TGTGCCAGCAGCTTAGGCCCGGTTGGAAGTATCGGGATGGGTTCACCCCTCCACTTT.

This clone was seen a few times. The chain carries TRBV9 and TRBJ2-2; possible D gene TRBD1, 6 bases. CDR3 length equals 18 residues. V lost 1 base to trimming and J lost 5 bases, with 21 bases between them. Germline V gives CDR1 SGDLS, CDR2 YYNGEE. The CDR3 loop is CASSVRLPTGVITGELFF. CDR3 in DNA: TGTGCCAGCAGCGTACGTCTCCCGACAGGAGTCATAACCGGGGAGCTGTTTTTT.

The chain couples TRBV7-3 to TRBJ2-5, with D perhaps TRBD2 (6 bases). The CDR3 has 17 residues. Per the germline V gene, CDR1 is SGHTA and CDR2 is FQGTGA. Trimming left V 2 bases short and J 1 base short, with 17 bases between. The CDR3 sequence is CASSLGVKPSVQETQYF. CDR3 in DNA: TGTGCCAGCAGCTTAGGGGTCAAGCCTAGCGTCCAAGAGACCCAGTACTTC.

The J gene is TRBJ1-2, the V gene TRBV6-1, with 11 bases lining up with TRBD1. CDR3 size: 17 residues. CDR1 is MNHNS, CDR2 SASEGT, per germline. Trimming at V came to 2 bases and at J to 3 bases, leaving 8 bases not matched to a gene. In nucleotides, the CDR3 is TGTGCCAGCAGTGAATATCTATCGGGACAGGGGGACTATGGCTACACCTTC. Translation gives CASSEYLSGQGDYGYTF.

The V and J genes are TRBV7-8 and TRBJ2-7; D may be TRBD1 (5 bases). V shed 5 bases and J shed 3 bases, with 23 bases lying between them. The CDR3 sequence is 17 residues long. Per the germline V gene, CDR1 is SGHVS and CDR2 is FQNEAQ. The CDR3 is CASSLGPLGQLRYEQYF. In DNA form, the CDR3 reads TGTGCCAGCAGCCTCGGACCATTGGGGCAGTTGCGCTACGAGCAGTACTTC.

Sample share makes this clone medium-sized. The CDR3 sequence: CASSADLGRGYEQYF. CDR3 DNA sequence: TGTGCCAGCAGCGCCGATCTCGGCAGGGGCTACGAGCAGTACTTC. The chain combines TRBV5-4 with TRBJ2-7; possible D gene TRBD1, 6 bases. Trimming took 4 bases from V and 3 from J, leaving 17 bases between them. The CDR3 runs 15 residues. The V gene's germline CDR1 is SGHNT and CDR2 YYREEE (reference sequence).

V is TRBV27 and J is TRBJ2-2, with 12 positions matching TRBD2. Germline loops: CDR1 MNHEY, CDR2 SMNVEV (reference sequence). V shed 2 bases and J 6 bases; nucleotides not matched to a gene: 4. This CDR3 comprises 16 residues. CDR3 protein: CASSLNLAGGPGELFF. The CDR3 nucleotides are TGTGCCAGCAGTTTAAATCTAGCGGGGGGGCCCGGGGAGCTGTTTTTT.

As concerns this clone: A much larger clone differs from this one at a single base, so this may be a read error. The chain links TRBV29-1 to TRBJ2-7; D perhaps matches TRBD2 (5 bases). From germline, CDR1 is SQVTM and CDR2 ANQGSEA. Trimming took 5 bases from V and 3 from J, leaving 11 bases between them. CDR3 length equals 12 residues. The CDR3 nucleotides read TGCAGCGTTCTTGGACGGGGCTACGAGCAGTACTTC. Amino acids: CSVLGRGYEQYF.

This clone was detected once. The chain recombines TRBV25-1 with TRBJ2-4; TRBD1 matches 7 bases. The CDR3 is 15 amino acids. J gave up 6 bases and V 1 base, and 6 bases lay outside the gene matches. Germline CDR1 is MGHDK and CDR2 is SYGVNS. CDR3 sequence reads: CASSELKRDRNIQYF. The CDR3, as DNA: TGTGCCAGCAGTGAATTGAAACGGGACAGAAACATTCAGTACTTC. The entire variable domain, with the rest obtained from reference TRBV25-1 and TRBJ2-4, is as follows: EADIYQTPRYLVIGTGKKITLECSQTMGHDKMYWYQQDPGMELHLIHYSYGVNSTEKGDLSSESTVSRIRTEHFPLTLESARPSHTSQYLCASSELKRDRNIQYFGAGTRLSVL.

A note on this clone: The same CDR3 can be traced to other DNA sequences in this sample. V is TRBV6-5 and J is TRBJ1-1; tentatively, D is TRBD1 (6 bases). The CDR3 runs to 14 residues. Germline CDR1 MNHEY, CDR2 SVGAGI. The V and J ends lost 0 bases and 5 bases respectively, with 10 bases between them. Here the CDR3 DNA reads TGTGCCAGCAGTTACTCCTTACAGGGTACTGAAGCTTTCTTT. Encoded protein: CASSYSLQGTEAFF.

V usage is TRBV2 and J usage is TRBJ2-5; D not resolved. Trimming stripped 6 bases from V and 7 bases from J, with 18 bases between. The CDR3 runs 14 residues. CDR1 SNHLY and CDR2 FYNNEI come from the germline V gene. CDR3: CASRSGSYSGTQYF. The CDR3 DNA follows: TGTGCCAGCAGAAGTGGTAGCTACTCGGGGACCCAGTACTTC.

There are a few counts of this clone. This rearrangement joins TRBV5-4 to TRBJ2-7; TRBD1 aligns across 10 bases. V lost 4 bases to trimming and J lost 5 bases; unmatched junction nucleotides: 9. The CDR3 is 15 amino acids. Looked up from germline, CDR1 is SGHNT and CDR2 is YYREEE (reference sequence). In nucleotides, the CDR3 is TGTGCCAGCAGCCCGACGACAGGGACAGGGGACGAGCAGTACTTC. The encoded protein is CASSPTTGTGDEQYF.

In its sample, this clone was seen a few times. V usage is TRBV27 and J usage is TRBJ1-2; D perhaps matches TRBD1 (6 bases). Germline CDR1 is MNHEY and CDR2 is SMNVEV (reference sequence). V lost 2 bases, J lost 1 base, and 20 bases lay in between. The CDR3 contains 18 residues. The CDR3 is CASSLTVPGHTNNYGYTF. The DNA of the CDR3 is TGTGCCAGCAGTTTAACGGTTCCGGGACACACAAATAACTATGGCTACACCTTC.

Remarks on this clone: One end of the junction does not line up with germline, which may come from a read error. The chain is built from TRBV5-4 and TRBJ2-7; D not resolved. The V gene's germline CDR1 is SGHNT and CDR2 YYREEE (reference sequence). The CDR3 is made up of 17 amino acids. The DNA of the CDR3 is TGCGCCAGCAGCCAAGATCTTACGACGAGGAGCTCCTACGAGCAGTACTTC. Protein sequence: CASSQDLTTRSSYEQYF.

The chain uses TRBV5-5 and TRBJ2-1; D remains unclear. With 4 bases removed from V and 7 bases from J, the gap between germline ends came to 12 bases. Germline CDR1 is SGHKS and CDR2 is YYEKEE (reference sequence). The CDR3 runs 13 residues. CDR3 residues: CASSQDSMNEQFF. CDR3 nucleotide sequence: TGTGCCAGCAGCCAAGACTCCATGAATGAGCAGTTCTTC.

CDR3 region: CASSQTGDIQYF. CDR3 bases: TGTGCCAGCAGCCAAACAGGAGACATTCAGTACTTC. This chain joins TRBV6-5 and TRBJ2-4; TRBD1 might be the D (5 bases). The CDR3 runs 12 residues. V dropped 6 bases and J dropped 8 bases, with 11 bases sitting between them. Germline V gene sequence: CDR1 MNHEY, CDR2 SVGAGI.

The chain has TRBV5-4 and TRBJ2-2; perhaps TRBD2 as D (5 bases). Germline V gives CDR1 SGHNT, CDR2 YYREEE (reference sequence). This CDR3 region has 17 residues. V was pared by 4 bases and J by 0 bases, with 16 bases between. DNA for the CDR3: TGTGCCAGCAGCCGTATGTTAGCGAATACGAACACCGGGGAGCTGTTTTTT. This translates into CASSRMLANTNTGELFF.

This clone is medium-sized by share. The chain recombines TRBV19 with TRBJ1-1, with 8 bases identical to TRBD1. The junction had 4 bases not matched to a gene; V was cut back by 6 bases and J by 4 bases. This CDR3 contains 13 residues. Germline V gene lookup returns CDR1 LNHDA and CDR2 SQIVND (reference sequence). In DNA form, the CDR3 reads TGTGCCAGTAGGACAGGGGTGGGCACTGAAGCTTTCTTT. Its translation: CASRTGVGTEAFF.

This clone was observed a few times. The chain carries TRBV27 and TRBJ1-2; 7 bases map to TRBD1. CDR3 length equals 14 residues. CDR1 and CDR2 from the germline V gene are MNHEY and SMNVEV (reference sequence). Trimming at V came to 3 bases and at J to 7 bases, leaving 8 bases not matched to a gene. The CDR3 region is CASSFVAGGLGYTF. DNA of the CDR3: TGTGCCAGCAGTTTCGTAGCAGGGGGTCTTGGCTACACCTTC.

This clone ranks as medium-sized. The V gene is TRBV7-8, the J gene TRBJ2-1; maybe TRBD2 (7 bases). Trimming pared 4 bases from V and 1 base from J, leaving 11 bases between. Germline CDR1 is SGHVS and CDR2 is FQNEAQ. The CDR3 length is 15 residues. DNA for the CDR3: TGTGCCAGCAGCTCCGGGGGGCTGTCCTACAATGAGCAGTTCTTC. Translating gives CASSSGGLSYNEQFF. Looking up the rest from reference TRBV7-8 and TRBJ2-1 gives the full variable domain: GAGVSQSPRYKVAKRGQDVALRCDPISGHVSLFWYQQALGQGPEFLTYFQNEAQLDKSGLPSDRFFAERPEGSVSTLKIQRTQQEDSAVYLCASSSGGLSYNEQFFGPGTRLTVL.

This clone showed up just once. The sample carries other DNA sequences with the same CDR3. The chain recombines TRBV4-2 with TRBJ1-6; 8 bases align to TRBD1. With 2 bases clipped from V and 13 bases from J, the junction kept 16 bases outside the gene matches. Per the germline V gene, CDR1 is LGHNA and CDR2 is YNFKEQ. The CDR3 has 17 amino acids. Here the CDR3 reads CASSQQDRGLSISPLHF. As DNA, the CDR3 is TGTGCCAGCAGCCAACAAGACAGGGGTCTCTCTATTTCCCCCCTCCACTTT.

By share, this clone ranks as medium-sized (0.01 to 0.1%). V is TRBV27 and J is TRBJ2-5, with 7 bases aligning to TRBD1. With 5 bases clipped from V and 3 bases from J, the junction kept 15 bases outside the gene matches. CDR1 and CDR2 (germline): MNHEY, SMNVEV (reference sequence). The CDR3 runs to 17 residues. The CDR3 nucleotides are TGTGCCAGCAGTCCATTGCCGGGACAGATTTGGGAAGAGACCCAGTACTTC. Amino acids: CASSPLPGQIWEETQYF.

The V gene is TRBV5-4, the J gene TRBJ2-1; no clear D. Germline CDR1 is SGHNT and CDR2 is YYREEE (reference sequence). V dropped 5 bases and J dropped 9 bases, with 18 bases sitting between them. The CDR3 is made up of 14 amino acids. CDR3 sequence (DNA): TGTGCCAGCAGTTACGAGACCCTAGGCAGTGAGCAGTTCTTC. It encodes CASSYETLGSEQFF.

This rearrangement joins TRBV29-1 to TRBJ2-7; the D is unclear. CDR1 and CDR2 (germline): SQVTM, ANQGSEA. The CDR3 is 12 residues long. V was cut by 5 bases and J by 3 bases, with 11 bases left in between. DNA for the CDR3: TGCAGCGTTCTAGACCTGGGCTACGAGCAGTACTTC. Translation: CSVLDLGYEQYF.

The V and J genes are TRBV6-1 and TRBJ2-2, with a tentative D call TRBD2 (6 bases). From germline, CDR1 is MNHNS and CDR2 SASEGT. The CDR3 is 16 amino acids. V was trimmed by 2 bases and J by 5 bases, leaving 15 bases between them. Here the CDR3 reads CASSELRGRETGELFF. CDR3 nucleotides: TGTGCCAGCAGTGAATTGAGGGGACGGGAGACCGGGGAGCTGTTTTTT.

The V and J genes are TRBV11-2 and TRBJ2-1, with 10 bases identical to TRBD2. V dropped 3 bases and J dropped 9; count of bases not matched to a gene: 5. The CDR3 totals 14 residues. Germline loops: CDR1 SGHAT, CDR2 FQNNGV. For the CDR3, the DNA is TGTGCCAGCAGCTTGCAAGCGGGGGGGTCTGAGCAGTTCTTC. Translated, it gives CASSLQAGGSEQFF. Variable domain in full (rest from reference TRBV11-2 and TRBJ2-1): EAGVAQSPRYKIIEKRQSVAFWCNPISGHATLYWYQQILGQGPKLLIQFQNNGVVDDSQLPKDRFSAERLKGVDSTLKIQPAKLEDSAVYLCASSLQAGGSEQFFGPGTRLTVL.

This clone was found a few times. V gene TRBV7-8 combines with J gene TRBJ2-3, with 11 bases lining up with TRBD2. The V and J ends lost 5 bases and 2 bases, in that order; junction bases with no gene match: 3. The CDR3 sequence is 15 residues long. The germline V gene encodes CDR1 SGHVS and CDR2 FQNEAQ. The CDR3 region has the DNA TGTGCCAGCAGCCGACTAGCGGGGTACACAGATACGCAGTATTTT. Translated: CASSRLAGYTDTQYF.

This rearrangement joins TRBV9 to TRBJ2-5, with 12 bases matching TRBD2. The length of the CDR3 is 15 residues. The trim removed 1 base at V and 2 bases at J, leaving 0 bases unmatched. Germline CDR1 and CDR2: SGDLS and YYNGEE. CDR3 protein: CASSVLAGGQETQYF. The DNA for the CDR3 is TGTGCCAGCAGCGTACTAGCGGGGGGGCAAGAGACCCAGTACTTC.

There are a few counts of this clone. The CDR3 sequence is CASRYRGQGATEQYF. The CDR3 DNA reads as TGTGCCAGCAGGTACAGGGGACAGGGGGCAACCGAGCAGTACTTC. This chain links TRBV6-5 with TRBJ2-7, with 12 bases lining up with TRBD1. The germline gives CDR1 MNHEY, CDR2 SVGAGI. The CDR3 consists of 15 residues. The junction had 9 bases not matched to a gene; V was cut back by 6 bases and J by 6 bases.

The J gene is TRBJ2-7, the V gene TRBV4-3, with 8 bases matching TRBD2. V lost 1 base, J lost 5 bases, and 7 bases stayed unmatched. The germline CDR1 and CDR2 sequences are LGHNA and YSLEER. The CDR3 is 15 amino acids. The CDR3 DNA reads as TGCGCCAGCAGCCAAGTAGCGGGGAGTGAGGACGAGCAGTACTTC. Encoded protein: CASSQVAGSEDEQYF.

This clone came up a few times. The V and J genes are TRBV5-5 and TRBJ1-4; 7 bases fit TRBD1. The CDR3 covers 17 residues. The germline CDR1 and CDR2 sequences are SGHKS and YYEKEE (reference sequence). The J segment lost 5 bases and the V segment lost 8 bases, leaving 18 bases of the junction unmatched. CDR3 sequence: CARSQKRGRPQNEKLFF. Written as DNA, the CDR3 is TGTGCCAGAAGCCAGAAAAGGGGGCGACCCCAGAATGAAAAACTGTTTTTT.

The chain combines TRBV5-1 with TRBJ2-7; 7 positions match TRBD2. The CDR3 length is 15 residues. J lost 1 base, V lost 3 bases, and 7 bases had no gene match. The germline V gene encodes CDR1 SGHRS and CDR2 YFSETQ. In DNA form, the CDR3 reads TGCGCCAGCAGCTCGTGGCGGGGGAGATCCTACGAGCAGTACTTC. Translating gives CASSSWRGRSYEQYF.